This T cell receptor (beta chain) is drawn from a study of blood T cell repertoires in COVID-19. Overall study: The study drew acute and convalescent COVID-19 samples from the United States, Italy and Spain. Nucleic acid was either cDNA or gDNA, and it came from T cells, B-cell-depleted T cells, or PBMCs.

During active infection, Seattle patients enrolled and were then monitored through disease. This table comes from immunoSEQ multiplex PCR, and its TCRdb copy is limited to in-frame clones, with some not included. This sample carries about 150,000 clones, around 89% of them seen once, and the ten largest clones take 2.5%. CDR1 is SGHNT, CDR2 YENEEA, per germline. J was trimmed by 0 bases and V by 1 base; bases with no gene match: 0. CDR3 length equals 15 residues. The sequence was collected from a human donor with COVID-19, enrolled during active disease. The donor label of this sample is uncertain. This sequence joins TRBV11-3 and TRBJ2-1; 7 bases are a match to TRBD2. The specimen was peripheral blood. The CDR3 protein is CASSLAGGSYNEQFF. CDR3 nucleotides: TGTGCCAGCAGCTTAGCGGGAGGCTCCTACAATGAGCAGTTCTTC.